The clone carrying this T cell receptor (beta chain) was found many times. Its antigen is currently unknown. The unsorted libraries were generated from a total of 2 million PBMCs, which had been stored in RNAlater at -80 C. This sample is part of a study of neurological immune-mediated disorders. 5'RACE with 10-nucleotide random UMIs generated the cDNA. Every sequencing run gave over 200 million TCR-beta sequences, taken from 15-18 subjects. MiXCR, applied by TCRdb to the 5' RACE reads, yields one record per CDR3 protein. This table holds fewer than 45,000 distinct CDR3 sequences, roughly 7% found once. Study results and limitations: HTLV-1-associated myelopathy led in TCR clonal expansion, while multiple sclerosis ranked lowest, below healthy controls.

Germline CDR1 MDHEN, CDR2 SYDVKM. This CDR3 comprises 14 residues. Losses at the gene ends were 1 base for V and 6 bases for J; bases not matched to a gene: 6. The genes are TRBV28 and TRBJ2-7; 7 bases match TRBD1. This sequence originates from a woman aged 40 to 49 in good health. The sample was PBMCs. DNA for the CDR3: TGTGCCAGCAGTTTATACAGGGGCGCCGGCGAGCAGTACTTC. This gives the protein CASSLYRGAGEQYF.